This TCR beta chain appears in the sequencing data of a study of blood T cells in healthy people across ages. A J-beta primer mix and a sample-barcoded 5' primer were used in a second PCR of about 7 to 12 cycles. TCRdb itself ran the 5' RACE reads through MiXCR, one entry per CDR3 protein. The sample has 650,000 or so distinct CDR3 sequences, more than 45% seen once. The CDR3 has 15 amino acids. Germline CDR1 and CDR2: SGDLS and YYNGEE. In regard to this clonotype: Antigen specificity is unknown. This may stem from a read error, because a much larger clone lies one nucleotide away.

Points from the study as a whole: Researchers said unsorted PBMCs prevented a conclusive naive versus antigen-experienced comparison. Investigators treated diversity estimates from one million T cells as underestimates.

This chain connects TRBV9 to TRBJ2-7, with TRBD1 identical over 11 bases. The source of this sequence is a woman of 80 years or more in good health. Sequenced sample: blood. The CDR3 region is CVSSAQRDRGNEQYF. The CDR3 DNA sequence: TGTGTCAGCAGCGCCCAACGGGACAGGGGGAACGAGCAGTACTTC.